This T cell receptor beta chain comes out of a study of Graves' ophthalmopathy and Graves' hyperthyroidism. Across the study: Peripheral blood sampling occurred at initial diagnosis, before any treatment.

Ten or more counts support this clonotype. The junction does not match germline at one end; this may be a read error. For repertoire sequencing, the TCR beta CDR3 regions were amplified from RNA transcripts. Second-round multiplex PCR came after a first-round RT-PCR that employed HTBI primers. TCRdb reprocessed the multiplex PCR reads with MiXCR, giving one entry per CDR3 protein. The profile shows about 400,000 distinct CDR3 sequences, about 18% of them singletons. The CDR3 length is 14 residues. CDR1 SSHAT and CDR2 FNYEAQ come from the germline V gene (reference sequence). Other autoimmune diseases, uncontrolled infections, pregnancy or lactation led to the exclusion of patients.

The source is a woman in her late teens or twenties with Graves' ophthalmopathy. The chain is built from TRBV7-7 and TRBJ2-3; no reliable D call. What was sequenced was peripheral blood. CDR3 DNA sequence: TGTGCTAGCAGCGTCGAAGTATTGGGAGATACGCAGTATTTT. This translates into CASSVEVLGDTQYF.